This TCR beta chain was observed in a study of T-cell reconstitution after alpha-beta-depleted transplantation in children. Study outcomes and limitations: The study traced high day-60 TCRbeta diversity in some patients to surviving recipient T cells and thymic progenitors. Alpha-beta T cells about two months after transplant reportedly derived from several hundred expanded graft clones.

The ends were cut back, 2 bases at V and 7 bases at J, with 9 bases in the middle. The CDR3 consists of 12 residues. CDR1 and CDR2 (germline): DFQATT, SNEGSKA (reference sequence). A TCRbeta library incorporating unique molecular identifiers was prepared. TCRdb independently ran MiXCR on the PCR reads; one entry per CDR3 protein. The data show about 230,000 distinct CDR3 sequences, around 9.9% seen once. With respect to this clonotype: Antigen unknown.

The V gene is TRBV20-1, the J gene TRBJ2-1; D is uncertain. The TCR sequence derives from a child younger than two with acute myeloid leukemia, due to receive a stem cell transplant. Sequenced material: PBMCs, taken before TCRalphabeta/CD19-depleted stem cell transplant. Here the CDR3 DNA reads TGCAGTGCTAGACGATCTGTTAATGAGCAGTTCTTC. It translates to CSARRSVNEQFF.